This T cell receptor beta chain comes out of a study of cytomegalovirus exposure and HLA in healthy donors. Study-level results: Altogether, 170 or so TCR beta chains were recorded as cytomegalovirus-associated. Follow-up analysis found HLA locus-dependent TCR association rates, highest for DRB1 and lowest for HLA-C. V- and J-gene trimming in TCR beta was tied to a missense DCLRE1C variant by an analysis performed later. One later analysis reportedly identified an Asian-associated ancestry cluster that showed fewer N-insertions than the approximately 700-donor mean.

PCR amplification relied on 60 Vbeta primers (plus 13 Jbeta primers). Assay: immunoSEQ multiplex PCR; the TCRdb copy retains only in-frame clones and omits some. There are about 170,000 clones in the sample; roughly 81% occur only once, and approximately 4.4% lies in the top ten. Remarks on this clone: Its antigen is not identified.

Germline V lookup: CDR1 LGHNA, CDR2 YNFKEQ. The CDR3 spans 16 residues. V lost 3 bases to trimming and J lost 5 bases; unmatched junction nucleotides: 5. The source of this sequence is a young woman in good health and CMV-seropositive. V and J are TRBV4-2 and TRBJ1-6; 9 nucleotides match TRBD1. The sequencing sample was made of PBMCs. In DNA, the CDR3 is TGTGCCAGCAGCCACGGGACAGGGAACGATAATTCACCCCTCCACTTT. Its protein product is CASSHGTGNDNSPLHF.